This TCR beta chain was sequenced during a study of T cells in Graves' hyperthyroidism and ophthalmopathy. General study findings and limits: Blood also carried most thyroid clonotypes expanded above 0.001.

In regard to this clonotype: Its antigen is not identified.

The CDR3 regions of TCR beta were amplified from RNA transcripts. In the first-round RT-PCR of the TCR CDR3, the HTBI primer set was used. MiXCR, applied by TCRdb to the multiplex PCR reads, yields one record per CDR3 protein. The repertoire holds hundreds of thousands of distinct CDR3 sequences, 11% to 15% seen once, with approximately 15% in the top ten. CDR1 is DFQATT and CDR2 is SNEGSKA in the germline V gene (reference sequence). The CDR3 covers 17 residues. Trimming cost V 5 bases and J 2 bases; bases outside gene matches: 7. The sequence derives from a woman in her thirties or forties with Graves' hyperthyroidism. The chain couples TRBV20-1 to TRBJ2-1, with TRBD2 matching 15 bases. Source material: blood. CDR3 sequence reads: CSARGLAGGSPYNEQFF. In DNA, the CDR3 is TGCAGTGCTCGGGGACTAGCGGGAGGATCCCCCTACAATGAGCAGTTCTTC.